This TCR beta chain was documented in a study of T cells after yellow fever vaccination. One entry per CDR3 protein results from TCRdb running MiXCR on the 5' RACE reads. The table has 150,000 to 200,000 distinct CDR3 sequences, 5.5% to 7.5% seen once. The table lists this clonotype with many counts. This receptor was obtained from a man aged 18 to 30 who received the YFV17D yellow fever vaccine. The source was CD4+ T cells sorted from PBMCs, collected on the day of the first yellow fever vaccination.

CDR3 region: CSARTDQETQYF. CDR3 DNA: TGCAGTGCTCGGACTGATCAAGAGACCCAGTACTTC. The chain employs TRBV20-1 and TRBJ2-5; a weak D match, TRBD2 (5 bases). The V end lost 5 bases, the J end lost 2 bases, and 9 bases lay between the germline ends. Germline assignment: CDR1 DFQATT and CDR2 SNEGSKA (reference sequence). CDR3 size: 12 residues.